This T cell receptor (beta chain) is drawn from a study of blood T cell repertoires in COVID-19. The overall study: The United States, Italy and Spain were the sources of the acute and convalescent COVID-19 samples. PBMCs, B-cell-depleted T cells, or T cells provided the cDNA or gDNA that made up the material.

Original data processing: For nucleated cells, counts were estimated from reference gene primer amplification. The data were produced by immunoSEQ multiplex PCR, yet TCRdb's version contains in-frame clones alone and is incomplete. That table supplies the V and J calls and clone size; D and trimming were determined from the DNA. Of hundreds of thousands of clones in the sample, less than 90% were seen once. Germline V gene data show CDR1 as SNHLY and CDR2 as FYNNEI. Trimming cost V 3 bases and J 11 bases; bases outside gene matches: 1. This CDR3 region has 12 residues. The chain joins TRBV2 to TRBJ1-4; TRBD1 aligns across 9 bases. The specimen sequenced was peripheral blood. The sequence came from a man in his forties or fifties with acute or convalescent COVID-19. For the CDR3, the DNA is TGTGCCAGCAGTGAGACAGGGGGGAAACTGTTTTTT. It codes for CASSETGGKLFF.